Included here is one T cell receptor (beta chain) sequence, with context. As yet, its antigen is unknown. For the second PCR, which ran for roughly 6 to 11 cycles, a sample-barcoded 5' primer and a J-beta primer mix were used. Every molecule of cDNA carried a tag from a template-switch adaptor with 12 random nucleotides. Per-sample output comprised a minimum of 2.5 million paired-end reads containing CDR3. Each CDR3 protein is one row after TCRdb ran MiXCR on the 5' RACE reads. The sample comprises more than 1,400,000 distinct CDR3 sequences, 42% of which are singletons, and 7.9% rests with the top ten. The data are from a study of blood T cells in healthy people across ages. With 2 bases clipped from V and 3 bases from J, the junction kept 4 bases outside the gene matches. The CDR3 consists of 16 residues. Study outcomes and limitations: Comparison with aged donors showed that long-lived donors had more naive CD4+ cells and higher diversity. Researchers report that TCR beta diversity correlated strongly with naive T cell percentage.

The sample taken for sequencing was blood. This receptor was obtained from a woman aged 18-30 years in good health. This sequence joins TRBV12-3 or TRBV12-4 and TRBJ2-3; 11 bases line up with TRBD2. CDR3 nucleotide sequence: TGTGCCAGCAGTTTAAAACTAGCGGGGGTAACAGATACGCAGTATTTT. It is translated as CASSLKLAGVTDTQYF.